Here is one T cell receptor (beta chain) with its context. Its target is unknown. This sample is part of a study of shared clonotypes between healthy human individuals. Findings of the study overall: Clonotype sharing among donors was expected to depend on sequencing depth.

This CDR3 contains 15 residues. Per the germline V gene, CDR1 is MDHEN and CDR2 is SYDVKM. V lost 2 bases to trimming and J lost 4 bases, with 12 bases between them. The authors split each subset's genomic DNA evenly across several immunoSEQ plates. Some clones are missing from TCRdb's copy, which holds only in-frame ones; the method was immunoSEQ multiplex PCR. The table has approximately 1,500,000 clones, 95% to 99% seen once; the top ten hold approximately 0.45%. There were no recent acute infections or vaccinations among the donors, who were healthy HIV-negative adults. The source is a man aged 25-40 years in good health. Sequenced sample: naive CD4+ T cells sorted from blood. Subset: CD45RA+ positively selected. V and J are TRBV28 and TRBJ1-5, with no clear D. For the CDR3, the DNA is TGTGCCAGCAGTTTACAAAAGGGTGCGAATCAGCCCCAGCATTTT. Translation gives CASSLQKGANQPQHF.